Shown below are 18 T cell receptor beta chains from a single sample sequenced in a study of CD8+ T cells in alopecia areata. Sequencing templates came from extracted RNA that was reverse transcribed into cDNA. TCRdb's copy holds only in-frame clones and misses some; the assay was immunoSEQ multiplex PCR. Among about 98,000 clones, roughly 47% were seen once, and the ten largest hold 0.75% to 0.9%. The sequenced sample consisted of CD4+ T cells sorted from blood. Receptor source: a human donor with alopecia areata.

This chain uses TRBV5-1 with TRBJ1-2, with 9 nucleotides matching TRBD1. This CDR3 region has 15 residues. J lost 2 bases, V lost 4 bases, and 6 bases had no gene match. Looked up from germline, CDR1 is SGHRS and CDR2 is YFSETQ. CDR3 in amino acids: CASSDGTGNNYGYTF. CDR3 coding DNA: TGCGCCAGCAGCGACGGGACAGGGAACAACTATGGCTACACCTTC.

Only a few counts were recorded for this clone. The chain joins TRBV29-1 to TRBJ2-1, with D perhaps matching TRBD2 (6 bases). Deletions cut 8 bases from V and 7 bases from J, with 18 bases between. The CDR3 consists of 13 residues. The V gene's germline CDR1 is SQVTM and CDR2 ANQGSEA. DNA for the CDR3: TGCAGCTCCCGCTTGGGGACTGCTAATGAGCAGTTCTTC. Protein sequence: CSSRLGTANEQFF.

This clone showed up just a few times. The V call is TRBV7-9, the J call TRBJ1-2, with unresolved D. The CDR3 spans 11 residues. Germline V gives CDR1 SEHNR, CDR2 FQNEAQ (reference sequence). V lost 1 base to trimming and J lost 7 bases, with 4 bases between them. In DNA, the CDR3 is TGTGCCAGCAGCTTAGGCCCTGGCTACACCTTC. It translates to CASSLGPGYTF. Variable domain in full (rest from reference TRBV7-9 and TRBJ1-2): DTGVSQNPRHKITKRGQNVTFRCDPISEHNRLYWYRQTLGQGPEFLTYFQNEAQLEKSRLLSDRFSAERPKGSFSTLEIQRTEQGDSAMYLCASSLGPGYTFGSGTRLTVV.

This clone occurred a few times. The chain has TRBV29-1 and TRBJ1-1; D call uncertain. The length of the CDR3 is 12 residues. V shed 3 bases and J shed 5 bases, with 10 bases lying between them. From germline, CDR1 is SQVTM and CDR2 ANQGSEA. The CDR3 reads CSVEVQRTEAFF. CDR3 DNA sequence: TGCAGCGTTGAGGTCCAGAGGACTGAAGCTTTCTTT.

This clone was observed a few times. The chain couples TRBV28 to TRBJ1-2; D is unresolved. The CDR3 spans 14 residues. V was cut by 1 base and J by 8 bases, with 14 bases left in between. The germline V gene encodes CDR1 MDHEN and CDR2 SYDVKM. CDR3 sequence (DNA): TGTGCCAGCAGTTTATCGGGGAGAGATGGAGGCTACACCTTC. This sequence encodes CASSLSGRDGGYTF.

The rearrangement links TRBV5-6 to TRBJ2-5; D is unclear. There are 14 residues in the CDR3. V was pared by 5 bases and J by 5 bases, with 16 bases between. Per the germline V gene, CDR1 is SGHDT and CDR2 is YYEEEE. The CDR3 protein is CASSPNPLGETQYF. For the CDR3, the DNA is TGTGCCAGCAGTCCAAACCCACTGGGGGAGACCCAGTACTTC. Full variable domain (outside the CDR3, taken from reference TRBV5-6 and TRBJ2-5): DAGVTQSPTHLIKTRGQQVTLRCSPKSGHDTVSWYQQALGQGPQFIFQYYEEEERQRGNFPDRFSGHQFPNYSSELNVNALLLGDSALYLCASSPNPLGETQYFGPGTRLLVL.

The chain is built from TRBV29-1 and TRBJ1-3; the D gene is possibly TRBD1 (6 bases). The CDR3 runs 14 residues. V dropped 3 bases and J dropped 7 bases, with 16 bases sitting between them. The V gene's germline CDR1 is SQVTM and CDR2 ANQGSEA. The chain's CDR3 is CSVEKFRGANTIYF. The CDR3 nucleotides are TGCAGCGTTGAGAAGTTCAGGGGAGCGAACACCATATATTTT.

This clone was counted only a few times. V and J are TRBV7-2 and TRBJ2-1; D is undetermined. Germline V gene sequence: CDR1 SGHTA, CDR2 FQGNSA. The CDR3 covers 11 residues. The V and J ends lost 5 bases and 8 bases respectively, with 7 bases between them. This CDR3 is CASSNGHEQFF. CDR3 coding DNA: TGTGCCAGCAGCAATGGTCATGAGCAGTTCTTC.

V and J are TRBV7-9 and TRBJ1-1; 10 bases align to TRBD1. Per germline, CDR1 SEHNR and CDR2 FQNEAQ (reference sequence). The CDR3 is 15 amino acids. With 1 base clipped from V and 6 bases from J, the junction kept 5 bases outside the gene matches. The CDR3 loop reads CASSLDGDRGAEAFF. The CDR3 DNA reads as TGTGCCAGCAGCTTAGACGGGGACAGGGGTGCTGAAGCTTTCTTT.

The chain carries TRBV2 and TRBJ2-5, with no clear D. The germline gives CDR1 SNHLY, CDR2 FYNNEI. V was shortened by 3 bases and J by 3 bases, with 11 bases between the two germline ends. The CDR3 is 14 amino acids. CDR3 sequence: CASSDRRAEETQYF. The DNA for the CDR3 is TGTGCCAGCAGTGATCGTCGGGCAGAAGAGACCCAGTACTTC.

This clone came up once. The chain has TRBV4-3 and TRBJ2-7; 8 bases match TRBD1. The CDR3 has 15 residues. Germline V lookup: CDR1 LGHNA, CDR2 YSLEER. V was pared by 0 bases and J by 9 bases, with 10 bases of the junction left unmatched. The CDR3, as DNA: TGCGCCAGCAGCCAAGACGGGACAGGTCCTAGGGTGCAGTACTTC. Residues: CASSQDGTGPRVQYF.

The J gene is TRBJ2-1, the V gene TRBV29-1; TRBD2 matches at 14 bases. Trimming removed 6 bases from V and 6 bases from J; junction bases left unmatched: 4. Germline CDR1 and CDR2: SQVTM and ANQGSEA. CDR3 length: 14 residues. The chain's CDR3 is CSVQTSGRANEQFF. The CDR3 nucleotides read TGCAGCGTCCAGACTAGCGGGAGGGCCAATGAGCAGTTCTTC.

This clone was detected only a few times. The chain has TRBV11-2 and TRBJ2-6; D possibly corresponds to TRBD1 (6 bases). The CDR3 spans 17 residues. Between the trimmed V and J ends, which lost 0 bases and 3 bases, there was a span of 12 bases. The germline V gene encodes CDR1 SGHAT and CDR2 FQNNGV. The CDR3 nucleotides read TGTGCCAGCAGCTTAGATCGCGGCAGGGGTGGGGCCAACGTCCTGACTTTC. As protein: CASSLDRGRGGANVLTF.

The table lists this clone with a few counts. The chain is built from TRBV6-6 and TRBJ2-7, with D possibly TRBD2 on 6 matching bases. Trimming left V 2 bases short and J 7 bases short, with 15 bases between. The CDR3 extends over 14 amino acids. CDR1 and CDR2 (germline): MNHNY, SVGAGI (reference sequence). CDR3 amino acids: CASSYGRHKLEQYF. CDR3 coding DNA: TGTGCCAGCAGTTACGGGAGGCACAAGTTAGAGCAGTACTTC.

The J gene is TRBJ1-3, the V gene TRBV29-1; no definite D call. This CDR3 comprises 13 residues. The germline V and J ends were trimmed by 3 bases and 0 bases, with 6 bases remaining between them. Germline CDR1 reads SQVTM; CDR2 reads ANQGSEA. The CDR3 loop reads CSVDSSSGNTIYF. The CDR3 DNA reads TGCAGCGTTGACAGCAGCTCTGGAAACACCATATATTTT.

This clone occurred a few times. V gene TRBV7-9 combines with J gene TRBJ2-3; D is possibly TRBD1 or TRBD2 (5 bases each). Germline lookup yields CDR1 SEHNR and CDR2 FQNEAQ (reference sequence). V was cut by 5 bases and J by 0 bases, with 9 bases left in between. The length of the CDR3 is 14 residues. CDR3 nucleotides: TGTGCCAGCAGCCCCGGGGCCAGCACAGATACGCAGTATTTT. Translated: CASSPGASTDTQYF. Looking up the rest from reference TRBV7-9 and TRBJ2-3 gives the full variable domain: DTGVSQNPRHKITKRGQNVTFRCDPISEHNRLYWYRQTLGQGPEFLTYFQNEAQLEKSRLLSDRFSAERPKGSFSTLEIQRTEQGDSAMYLCASSPGASTDTQYFGPGTRLTVL.

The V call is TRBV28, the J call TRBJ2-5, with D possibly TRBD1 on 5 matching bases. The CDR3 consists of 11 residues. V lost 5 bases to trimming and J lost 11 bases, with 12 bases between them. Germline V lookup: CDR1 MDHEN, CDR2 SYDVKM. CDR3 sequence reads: CASSLNRSQYF. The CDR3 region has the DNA TGTGCCAGCAGTCTCAACAGGTCTCAGTACTTC.

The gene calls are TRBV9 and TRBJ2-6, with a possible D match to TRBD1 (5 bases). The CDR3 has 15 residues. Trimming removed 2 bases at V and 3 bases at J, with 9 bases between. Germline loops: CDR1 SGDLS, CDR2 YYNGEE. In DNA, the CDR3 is TGTGCCAGCAGCGTTCAGGGTTATGGGGCCAACGTCCTGACTTTC. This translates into CASSVQGYGANVLTF.